This T cell receptor (beta chain) was identified during a study of T cells in Graves' hyperthyroidism and ophthalmopathy. Study-wide context: The initial diagnosis was the point when peripheral blood was collected, ahead of any treatment. The study's findings and limits: Most thyroid clonotypes expanded above 0.001 were also detected in blood.

Per the germline V gene, CDR1 is MGHRA and CDR2 is YSYEKL. With 3 bases removed from V and 1 base from J, the gap between germline ends came to 7 bases. The CDR3 length is 14 residues. This clonotype has only a few counts. Its target is not known. Diagnoses rested on clinical symptoms, serum thyroxine and TRAb, thyroid ultrasound and orbital computed tomography. Amplification of TCR beta CDR3 regions used RNA as the template. A set of HTBI primers served as the primers for a first-round RT-PCR of the TCR CDR3. Each CDR3 protein gets one entry after TCRdb re-called the multiplex PCR reads with MiXCR. The data show 700,000 to 950,000 distinct CDR3 sequences, around a third seen once.

The chain carries TRBV4-1 and TRBJ1-5; weak D call: TRBD1 (5 bases). This receptor was taken from a woman aged 40 to 55 with Graves' hyperthyroidism. Sequencing used blood. CDR3 residues: CASSHRQSNQPQHF. Written as DNA, the CDR3 is TGCGCCAGCAGCCATCGACAGAGCAATCAGCCCCAGCATTTT.